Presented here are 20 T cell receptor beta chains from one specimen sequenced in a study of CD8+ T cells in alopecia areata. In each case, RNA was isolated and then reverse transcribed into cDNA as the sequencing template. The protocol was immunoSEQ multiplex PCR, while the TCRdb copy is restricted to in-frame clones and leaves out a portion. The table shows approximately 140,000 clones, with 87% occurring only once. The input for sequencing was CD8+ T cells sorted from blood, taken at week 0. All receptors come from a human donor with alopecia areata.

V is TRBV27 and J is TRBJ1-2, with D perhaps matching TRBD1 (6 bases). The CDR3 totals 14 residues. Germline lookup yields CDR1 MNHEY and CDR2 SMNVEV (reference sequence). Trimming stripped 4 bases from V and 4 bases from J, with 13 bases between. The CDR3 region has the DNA TGTGCCAGCAGTTCCGGGGGCTATAGCTATGGCTACACCTTC. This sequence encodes CASSSGGYSYGYTF.

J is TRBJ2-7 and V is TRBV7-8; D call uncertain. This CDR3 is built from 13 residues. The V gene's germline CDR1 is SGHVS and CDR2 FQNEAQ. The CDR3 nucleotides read TGTCACCCCGGGCCTTCTCACCGCTACGAGCAGTACTTC. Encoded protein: CHPGPSHRYEQYF. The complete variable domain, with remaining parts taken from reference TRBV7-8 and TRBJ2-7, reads GAGVSQSPRYKVAKRGQDVALRCDPISGHVSLFWYQQALGQGPEFLTYFQNEAQLDKSGLPSDRFFAERPEGSVSTLKIQRTQQEDSAVYLCHPGPSHRYEQYFGPGTRLTVT.

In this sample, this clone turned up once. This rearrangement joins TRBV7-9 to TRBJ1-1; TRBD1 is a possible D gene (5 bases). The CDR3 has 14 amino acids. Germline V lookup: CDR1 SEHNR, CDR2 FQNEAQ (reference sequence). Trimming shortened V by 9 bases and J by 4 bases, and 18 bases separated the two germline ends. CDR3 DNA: TGTGCCAGTCTTGACGGGGCAGGAAGCACTGAAGCTTTCTTT. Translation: CASLDGAGSTEAFF.

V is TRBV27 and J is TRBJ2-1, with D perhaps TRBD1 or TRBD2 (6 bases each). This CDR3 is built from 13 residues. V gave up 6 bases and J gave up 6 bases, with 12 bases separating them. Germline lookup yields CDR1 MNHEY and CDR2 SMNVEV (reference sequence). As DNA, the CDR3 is TGTGCCAGCAGACAACCGGGGGCCAATGAGCAGTTCTTC. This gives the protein CASRQPGANEQFF.

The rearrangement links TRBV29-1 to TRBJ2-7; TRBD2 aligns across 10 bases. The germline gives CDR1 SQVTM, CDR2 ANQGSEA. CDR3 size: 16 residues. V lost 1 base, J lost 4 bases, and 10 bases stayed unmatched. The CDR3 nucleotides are TGCAGCGTTGAAGGGTTCGCGCTAGCGGGAGAGTACGAGCAGTACTTC. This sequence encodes CSVEGFALAGEYEQYF.

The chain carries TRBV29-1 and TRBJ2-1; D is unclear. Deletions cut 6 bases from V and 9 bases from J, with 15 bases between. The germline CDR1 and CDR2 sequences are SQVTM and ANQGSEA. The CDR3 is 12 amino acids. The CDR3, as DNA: TGCAGCGTGGACGCCTCGTATCGTGAGCAGTTCTTC. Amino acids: CSVDASYREQFF.

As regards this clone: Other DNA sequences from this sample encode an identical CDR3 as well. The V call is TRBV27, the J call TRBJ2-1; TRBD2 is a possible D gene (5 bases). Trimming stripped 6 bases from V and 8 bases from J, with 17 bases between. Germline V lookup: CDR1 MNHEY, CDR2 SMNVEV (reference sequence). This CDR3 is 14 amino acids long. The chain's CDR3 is CASSLGKGRYEQFF. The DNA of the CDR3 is TGTGCCAGCAGCCTCGGGAAGGGCAGGTATGAGCAGTTCTTC.

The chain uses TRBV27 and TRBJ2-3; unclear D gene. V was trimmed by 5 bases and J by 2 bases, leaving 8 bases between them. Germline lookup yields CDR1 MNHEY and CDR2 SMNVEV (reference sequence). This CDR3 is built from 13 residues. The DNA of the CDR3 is TGTGCCAGCAGTCCGCTCCTCACAGATACGCAGTATTTT. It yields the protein CASSPLLTDTQYF.

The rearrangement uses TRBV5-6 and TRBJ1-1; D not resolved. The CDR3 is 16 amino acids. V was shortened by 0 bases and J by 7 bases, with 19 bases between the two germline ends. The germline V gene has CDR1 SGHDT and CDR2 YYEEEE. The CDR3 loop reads CASSLGAGPLLGEAFF. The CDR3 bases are TGTGCCAGCAGCTTGGGGGCAGGCCCGTTGTTGGGTGAAGCTTTCTTT. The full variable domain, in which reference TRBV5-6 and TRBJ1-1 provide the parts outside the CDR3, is DAGVTQSPTHLIKTRGQQVTLRCSPKSGHDTVSWYQQALGQGPQFIFQYYEEEERQRGNFPDRFSGHQFPNYSSELNVNALLLGDSALYLCASSLGAGPLLGEAFFGQGTRLTVV.

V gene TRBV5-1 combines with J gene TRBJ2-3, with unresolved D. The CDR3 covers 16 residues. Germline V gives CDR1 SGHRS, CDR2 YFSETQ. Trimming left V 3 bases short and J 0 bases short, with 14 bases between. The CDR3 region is CASSYPDRYSTDTQYF. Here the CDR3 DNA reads TGCGCCAGCAGCTACCCGGACCGTTATAGCACAGATACGCAGTATTTT.

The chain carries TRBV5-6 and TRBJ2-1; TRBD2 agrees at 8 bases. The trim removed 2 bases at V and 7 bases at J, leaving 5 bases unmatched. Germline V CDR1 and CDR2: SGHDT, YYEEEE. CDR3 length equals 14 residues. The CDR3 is CASSFGTSFNEQFF. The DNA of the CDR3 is TGTGCCAGCAGCTTCGGGACTAGTTTTAATGAGCAGTTCTTC.

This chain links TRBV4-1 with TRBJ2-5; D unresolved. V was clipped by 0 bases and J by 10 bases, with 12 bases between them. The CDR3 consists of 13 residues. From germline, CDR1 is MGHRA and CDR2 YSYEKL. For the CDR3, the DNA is TGCGCCAGCAGCCAAGAAGTGGTAATGGGCCAGTACTTC. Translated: CASSQEVVMGQYF.

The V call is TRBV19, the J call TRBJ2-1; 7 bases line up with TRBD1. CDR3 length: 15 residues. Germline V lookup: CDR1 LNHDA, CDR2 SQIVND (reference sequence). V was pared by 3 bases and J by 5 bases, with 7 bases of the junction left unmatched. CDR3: CASSIWDRHNNEQFF. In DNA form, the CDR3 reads TGTGCCAGTAGTATTTGGGACAGACACAACAATGAGCAGTTCTTC.

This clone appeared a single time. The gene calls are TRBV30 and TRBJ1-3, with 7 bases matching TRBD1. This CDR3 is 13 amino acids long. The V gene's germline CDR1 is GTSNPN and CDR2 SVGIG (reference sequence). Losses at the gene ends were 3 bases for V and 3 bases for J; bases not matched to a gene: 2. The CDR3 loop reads CAWSTGDGNTIYF. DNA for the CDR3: TGTGCCTGGAGCACAGGGGATGGAAACACCATATATTTT.

The CDR3 DNA reads as TGTGCCAGCAGTCCCTTCTACGAGCAGTACTTC. This encodes CASSPFYEQYF. The V and J genes are TRBV11-2 and TRBJ2-7, with unresolved D. This CDR3 contains 11 residues. V was pared by 6 bases and J by 3 bases, with 6 bases between. In germline, CDR1 is SGHAT, CDR2 FQNNGV. Drawing the rest from reference TRBV11-2 and TRBJ2-7, the complete variable domain is EAGVAQSPRYKIIEKRQSVAFWCNPISGHATLYWYQQILGQGPKLLIQFQNNGVVDDSQLPKDRFSAERLKGVDSTLKIQPAKLEDSAVYLCASSPFYEQYFGPGTRLTVT.

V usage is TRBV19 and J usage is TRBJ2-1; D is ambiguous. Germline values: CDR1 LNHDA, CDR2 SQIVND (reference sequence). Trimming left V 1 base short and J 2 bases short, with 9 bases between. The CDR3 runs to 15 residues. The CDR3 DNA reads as TGTGCCAGTAGTATAGGGGTTGGAACCTACAATGAGCAGTTCTTC. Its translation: CASSIGVGTYNEQFF.

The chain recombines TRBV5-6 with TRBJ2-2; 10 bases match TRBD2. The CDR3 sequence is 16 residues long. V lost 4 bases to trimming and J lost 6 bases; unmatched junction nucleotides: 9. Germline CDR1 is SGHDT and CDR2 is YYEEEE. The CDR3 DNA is TGTGCCAGCAGCCGCCCTAGCGGGAGAGAAGCCGGGGAGCTGTTTTTT. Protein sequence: CASSRPSGREAGELFF.

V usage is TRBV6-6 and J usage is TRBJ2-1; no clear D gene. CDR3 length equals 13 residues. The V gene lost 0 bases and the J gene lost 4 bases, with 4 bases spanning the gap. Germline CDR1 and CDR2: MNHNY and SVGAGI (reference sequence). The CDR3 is CASSYSGYNEQFF. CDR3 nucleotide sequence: TGTGCCAGCAGTTACTCGGGTTACAATGAGCAGTTCTTC.

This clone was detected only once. The CDR3 DNA follows: TGCGCCAGCAGTCAAAGCGGGACTAGCGTCGACTACGAGCAGTACTTC. The encoded protein is CASSQSGTSVDYEQYF. V usage is TRBV23-1 and J usage is TRBJ2-7, with TRBD2 matching over 10 bases. TRBV23-1 is identified as an open reading frame with a role that is uncertain. CDR3 size: 16 residues. Trimming at V came to 2 bases and at J to 3 bases, leaving 7 bases not matched to a gene.

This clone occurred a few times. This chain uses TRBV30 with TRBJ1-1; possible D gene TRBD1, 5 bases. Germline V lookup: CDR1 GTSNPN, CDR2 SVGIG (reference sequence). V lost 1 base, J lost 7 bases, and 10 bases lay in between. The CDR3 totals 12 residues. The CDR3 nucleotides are TGTGCCTGGAGTGGGGACGGAATTGAAGCTTTCTTT. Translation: CAWSGDGIEAFF.